Each of the 4 T cell receptor beta chains below was sequenced from the same sample in a study of blood T cell repertoires in COVID-19. Assay used: immunoSEQ multiplex PCR; TCRdb lists only in-frame clones, some missing. The top ten hold around 1.3% of the sample, which has some 400,000 clones, around 87% seen once. Sequencing used PBMCs or T cells enriched from blood (not recorded which). The source of these receptors is a man aged 25 to 40 who had recovered from COVID-19.

This rearrangement joins TRBV7-9 to TRBJ1-1, with D possibly matching TRBD1 (5 bases). Germline CDR1 SEHNR, CDR2 FQNEAQ (reference sequence). V lost 1 base to trimming and J lost 8 bases, with 5 bases between them. The CDR3 loop spans 11 amino acids. This CDR3 reads CASSLDREAFF. The CDR3 DNA reads TGTGCCAGCAGCTTAGACAGGGAAGCTTTCTTT.

The chain uses TRBV7-9 and TRBJ1-2; D gene uncertain. The CDR3 contains 15 residues. Between the trimmed V and J ends, which lost 1 base and 2 bases, there was a span of 11 bases. CDR1 is SEHNR, CDR2 FQNEAQ, per germline (reference sequence). CDR3 amino acids: CASSLVWQENYGYTF. In nucleotides, the CDR3 is TGTGCCAGCAGCTTAGTTTGGCAGGAAAACTATGGCTACACCTTC.

About this clone: The identical CDR3 is also encoded by other nucleotide sequences in the sample. The chain couples TRBV6-5 to TRBJ1-5; TRBD1 is a possible D gene (5 bases). V gave up 9 bases and J gave up 4 bases, with 13 bases separating them. Germline V CDR1 and CDR2: MNHEY, SVGAGI. The CDR3 runs 13 residues. CDR3 region: CASQGWGNQPQHF. Here the CDR3 DNA reads TGTGCCAGTCAGGGTTGGGGAAATCAGCCCCAGCATTTT.

This chain uses TRBV27 with TRBJ1-6; 8 bases fit TRBD1. Germline V gives CDR1 MNHEY, CDR2 SMNVEV (reference sequence). The CDR3 runs to 16 residues. Trimming removed 2 bases from V and 10 bases from J; junction bases left unmatched: 10. The CDR3 region is CASSLRQGAGKSPLHF. The CDR3 bases are TGTGCCAGCAGTTTACGCCAGGGGGCAGGGAAGTCACCCCTCCACTTT.